What follows are 21 T cell receptor beta chains derived from one specimen sequenced in a study of blood T cells in healthy people across ages. Together with a sample-barcoded 5' primer, a J-beta primer mix was included in a second PCR lasting roughly 6 to 12 cycles. Each CDR3 protein is one row after TCRdb ran MiXCR on the 5' RACE reads. The table includes hundreds of thousands of distinct CDR3 sequences, about 28% detected once. Sequenced: blood. The origin of the receptors is a woman of 80 years or more in good health.

This clonotype has ten or more counts. This chain joins TRBV6-5 and TRBJ2-4; the D gene could be TRBD1 or TRBD2 (5 bases each). The CDR3 is made up of 16 amino acids. V was clipped by 5 bases and J by 1 base, with 15 bases between them. The germline CDR1 and CDR2 sequences are MNHEY and SVGAGI. The CDR3 DNA follows: TGTGCCAGCAGTACCCACAGGCGCGGGGCCAAAAACATTCAGTACTTC. Protein sequence: CASSTHRRGAKNIQYF.

This clonotype came up once. This may arise from a read error, as a much more abundant clone is one base away. The chain has TRBV9 and TRBJ2-7; D might be TRBD1 or TRBD2, each matching 6 bases. Germline CDR1 and CDR2: SGDLS and YYNGEE. The CDR3 has 14 amino acids. The CDR3 DNA reads TGTGCCAGCAGCGGGAGCCGGGGGCACTACGAGCGGTACTTC. Protein product: CASSGSRGHYERYF. The variable domain in full, with the rest retrieved from reference TRBV9 and TRBJ2-7, is DSGVTQTPKHLITATGQRVTLRCSPRSGDLSVYWYQQSLDQGLQFLIQYYNGEERAKGNILERFSAQQFPDLHSELNLSSLELGDSALYFCASSGSRGHYERYFGPGTRLTVT.

This clonotype has a count of ten or more. The genes are TRBV2 and TRBJ2-5; no firm D call. Germline V gene sequence: CDR1 SNHLY, CDR2 FYNNEI. This CDR3 has 13 amino acids. Trimming cost V 4 bases and J 4 bases, with 10 bases left between them. The CDR3 coding sequence is TGTGCCAGCAGTGGTTCTGCTATAGAGACCCAGTACTTC. Translated: CASSGSAIETQYF. The variable domain in full, with the rest retrieved from reference TRBV2 and TRBJ2-5, is EPEVTQTPSHQVTQMGQEVILRCVPISNHLYFYWYRQILGQKVEFLVSFYNNEISEKSEIFDDQFSVERPDGSNFTLKIRSTKLEDSAMYFCASSGSAIETQYFGPGTRLLVL.

V gene TRBV20-1 combines with J gene TRBJ2-7; D is possibly TRBD1 (5 bases). TRBJ2-5 explains the end of the DNA better; the J call may be wrong. Germline loops: CDR1 DFQATT, CDR2 SNEGSKA (reference sequence). CDR3 length: 16 amino acids. The CDR3 DNA is TGCAGTGCCCGTCCAGGCGGACAAACGAAGAGAGAGACCCAGTACTTC. Its translation: CSARPGGQTKRETQYF.

About this clonotype: This may arise from a read error, as a much more abundant clone is one base away. V is TRBV7-9 and J is TRBJ2-5, with 7 bases fitting TRBD1. TRBJ2-7 matches the DNA end more closely, so the J call is doubtful. Germline values: CDR1 SEHNR, CDR2 FQNEAQ (reference sequence). This CDR3 has 14 amino acids. The CDR3 DNA follows: TGTGCCAGCAGCTCTCGACAGGGTACCAACGAGCAGTACTTC. Protein product: CASSSRQGTNEQYF.

The chain is built from TRBV6-5 and TRBJ2-5; 11 nucleotides match TRBD2. Per the germline V gene, CDR1 is MNHEY and CDR2 is SVGAGI. The junction had 6 bases not matched to a gene; V was cut back by 4 bases and J by 2 bases. CDR3 length: 16 residues. The CDR3 sequence is CASSSYGTSGQETQYF. CDR3 sequence (DNA): TGTGCCAGCAGTTCCTACGGGACTAGCGGTCAAGAGACCCAGTACTTC.

This clonotype was found many times. The junction does not match germline at one end; this may be a read error. V gene TRBV7-2 combines with J gene TRBJ1-2, with D possibly TRBD1 on 5 matching bases. CDR1 is SGHTA and CDR2 is FQGNSA in the germline V gene. The CDR3 loop spans 13 amino acids. This chain's CDR3 is CASSFARDYGYTF. CDR3 coding DNA: TGCGCCAGCAGCTTTGCCAGGGACTATGGCTACACCTTC.

This clonotype was detected a few times. V is TRBV20-1 and J is TRBJ1-5; 8 bases align to TRBD1. The V gene end was trimmed by 1 base and the J gene end by 4 bases; junction bases not matched to a gene: 6. Germline V gives CDR1 DFQATT, CDR2 SNEGSKA (reference sequence). The CDR3 has 15 residues. CDR3 sequence: CSARVLNRGNQPQHF. CDR3 sequence (DNA): TGCAGTGCTAGAGTTCTAAACAGGGGGAATCAGCCCCAGCATTTT.

This clonotype was seen a handful of times. The chain employs TRBV20-1 and TRBJ1-4; 9 bases map to TRBD1. The germline CDR1 and CDR2 sequences are DFQATT and SNEGSKA (reference sequence). The CDR3 consists of 14 residues. The junction had 9 bases not matched to a gene; V was cut back by 5 bases and J by 8 bases. This CDR3 is CSAPKGQGREKLFF. The CDR3 DNA reads as TGCAGTGCTCCCAAAGGACAGGGGAGGGAAAAACTGTTTTTT.

This clonotype has at least ten counts. The gene calls are TRBV5-1 and TRBJ2-3, with 10 bases fitting TRBD1. Germline CDR1 SGHRS, CDR2 YFSETQ. Unmatched junction bases numbered 3, after V lost 3 bases and J lost 5 bases. CDR3 length: 14 amino acids. CDR3 sequence reads: CASSSRTGGDTQYF. The CDR3, as DNA: TGCGCCAGCAGCTCCCGGACAGGGGGAGATACGCAGTATTTT.

Worth noting for this clonotype: A much more abundant neighbour one base away suggests this may be a read error. The V and J genes are TRBV20-1 and TRBJ2-7, with 8 nucleotides matching TRBD2. The germline CDR1 and CDR2 sequences are DFQATT and SNEGSKA (reference sequence). V was pared by 3 bases and J by 10 bases, with 8 bases of the junction left unmatched. CDR3 size: 12 residues. The CDR3: CSASGSSGLQYF. CDR3 nucleotide sequence: TGCAGTGCTAGCGGGTCTAGCGGGCTACAGTACTTC.

To note about this clonotype: Since a much larger clone is just one base distant, this may be a read error. The rearrangement links TRBV5-1 to TRBJ2-1; perhaps TRBD1 as D (6 bases). The DNA end lines up better with TRBJ2-7; the J call may be wrong. Germline values: CDR1 SGHRS, CDR2 YFSETQ. CDR3 size: 15 residues. The CDR3 DNA sequence: TGCGCCAGCAGGCCAGGGGCCAGCTCCTACAATGAGCAGTACTTC. This gives the protein CASRPGASSYNEQYF.

V gene TRBV5-1 combines with J gene TRBJ2-5, with D perhaps given as TRBD1 or TRBD2 (7 bases each). This CDR3 has 16 amino acids. Germline CDR1 is SGHRS and CDR2 is YFSETQ. The V and J ends lost 2 bases and 3 bases respectively, with 17 bases between them. The CDR3 region has the DNA TGCGCCAGCAGCTTTCGACAGGGAGGGTCAAAAGAGACCCAGTACTTC. It codes for CASSFRQGGSKETQYF.

This clonotype was detected ten times or more. The chain couples TRBV6-4 to TRBJ2-1; 10 bases line up with TRBD2. CDR3 size: 15 residues. Germline lookup yields CDR1 MRHNA and CDR2 SNTAGT. With V trimmed by 6 bases and J by 6 bases, 8 bases remained unmatched. CDR3 sequence reads: CASRQLAGSRNEQFF. CDR3 nucleotides: TGTGCCAGCAGACAACTAGCGGGGTCTCGCAATGAGCAGTTCTTC.

This clonotype showed up just once. V gene TRBV20-1 combines with J gene TRBJ2-3, with 9 bases fitting TRBD2. The germline CDR1 and CDR2 sequences are DFQATT and SNEGSKA (reference sequence). The length of the CDR3 is 14 residues. V was clipped by 6 bases and J by 4 bases; unmatched bases: 8. In nucleotides, the CDR3 is TGCAGTGCCCCGGTTAGCGGGGGATCAGATACGCAGTATTTT. It encodes CSAPVSGGSDTQYF.

The chain couples TRBV14 to TRBJ2-5, with TRBD2 matching over 9 bases. V was clipped by 4 bases and J by 5 bases; unmatched bases: 11. CDR1 and CDR2 from the germline V gene are SGHDN and FVKESK. The CDR3 extends over 16 amino acids. CDR3 nucleotides: TGTGCCAGCAGCCCGATGAGCGGGGGGCGAAAGGAGACCCAGTACTTC. Translating it yields CASSPMSGGRKETQYF.

This clonotype was recorded a few times. The rearrangement links TRBV4-3 to TRBJ1-3; weak D call: TRBD1 (5 bases). Trimming took 1 base from V and 1 from J, leaving 8 bases between them. CDR3 length equals 15 residues. Per germline, CDR1 LGHNA and CDR2 YSLEER. The chain's CDR3 is CASSQGGFSGNTIYF. The CDR3, as DNA: TGCGCCAGCAGCCAAGGGGGGTTTTCTGGAAACACCATATATTTT.

This clonotype was detected ten times or more. The CDR3 loop is CASSPGTEPFTDTQYF. The CDR3 DNA sequence: TGTGCCAGCAGCCCCGGGACAGAACCTTTCACAGATACGCAGTATTTT. The chain is built from TRBV7-9 and TRBJ2-3; 7 nucleotides agree with TRBD1. The germline gives CDR1 SEHNR, CDR2 FQNEAQ (reference sequence). The CDR3 loop spans 16 amino acids. V shed 5 bases, J shed 2 bases, and the junction held 10 bases outside the gene matches.

This clonotype appeared a few times. The rearrangement joins TRBV9 to TRBJ1-1; 7 bases match TRBD1. The CDR3 length is 16 residues. The germline gives CDR1 SGDLS, CDR2 YYNGEE. V trimming: 1 base; J trimming: 0 bases; junction bases outside the gene matches: 6. This CDR3 is CASSVSGGDMNTEAFF. Here the CDR3 DNA reads TGTGCCAGCAGCGTATCAGGGGGGGACATGAACACTGAAGCTTTCTTT.

In its sample, this clonotype was seen a few times. This chain joins TRBV12-3 or TRBV12-4 and TRBJ2-7; D remains unclear. The CDR3 contains 14 residues. The ends were cut back, 1 base at V and 4 bases at J, with 11 bases in the middle. The CDR3 DNA is TGTGCCAGCAGTTTAGGTCGGAAAACATACGAGCAGTACTTC. This codes for CASSLGRKTYEQYF.

The table lists this clonotype with a few counts. This chain joins TRBV6-5 and TRBJ2-2; D perhaps matches TRBD2 (6 bases). The length of the CDR3 is 15 residues. Trimming took 9 bases from V and 2 from J, leaving 16 bases between them. Germline assignment: CDR1 MNHEY and CDR2 SVGAGI. CDR3 coding DNA: TGTGCCAGTTGGGGGGACCGCCCAAACACCGGGGAGCTGTTTTTT. It codes for CASWGDRPNTGELFF.